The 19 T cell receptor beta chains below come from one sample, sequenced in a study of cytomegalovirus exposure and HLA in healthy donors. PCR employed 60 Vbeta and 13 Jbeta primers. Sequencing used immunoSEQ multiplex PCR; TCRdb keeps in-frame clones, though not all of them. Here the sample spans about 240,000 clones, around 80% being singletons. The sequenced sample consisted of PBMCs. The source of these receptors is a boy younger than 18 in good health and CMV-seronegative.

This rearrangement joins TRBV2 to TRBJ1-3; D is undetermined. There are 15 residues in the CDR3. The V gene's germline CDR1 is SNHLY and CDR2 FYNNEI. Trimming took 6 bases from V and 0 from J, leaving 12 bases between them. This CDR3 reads CASSALVSSGNTIYF. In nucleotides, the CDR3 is TGTGCCAGCAGCGCCCTCGTGAGCTCTGGAAACACCATATATTTT.

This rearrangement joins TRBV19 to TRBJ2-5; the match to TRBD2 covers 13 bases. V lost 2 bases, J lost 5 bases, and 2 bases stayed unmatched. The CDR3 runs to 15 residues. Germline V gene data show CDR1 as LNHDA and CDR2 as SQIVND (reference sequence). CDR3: CASSILTSGRETQYF. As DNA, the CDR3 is TGTGCCAGTAGTATATTGACTAGCGGGAGGGAGACCCAGTACTTC.

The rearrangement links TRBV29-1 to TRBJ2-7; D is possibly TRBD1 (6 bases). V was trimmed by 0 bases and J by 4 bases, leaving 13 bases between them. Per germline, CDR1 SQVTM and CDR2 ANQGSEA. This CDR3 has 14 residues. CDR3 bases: TGCAGCGTTGAAGACAATGTAGGGGGATACGAGCAGTACTTC. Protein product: CSVEDNVGGYEQYF.

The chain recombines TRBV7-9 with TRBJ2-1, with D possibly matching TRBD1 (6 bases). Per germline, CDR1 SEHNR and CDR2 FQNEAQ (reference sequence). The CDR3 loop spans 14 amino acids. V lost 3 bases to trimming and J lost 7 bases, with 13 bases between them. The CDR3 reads CASSFVNRVNEQFF. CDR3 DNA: TGTGCCAGCAGCTTCGTGAACAGGGTAAATGAGCAGTTCTTC.

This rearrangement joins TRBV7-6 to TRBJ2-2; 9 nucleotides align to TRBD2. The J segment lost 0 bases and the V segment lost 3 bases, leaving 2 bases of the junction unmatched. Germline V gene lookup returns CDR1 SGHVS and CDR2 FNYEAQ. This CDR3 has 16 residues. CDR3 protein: CASSFRTSANTGELFF. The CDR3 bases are TGTGCCAGCAGCTTTAGGACTAGCGCGAACACCGGGGAGCTGTTTTTT.

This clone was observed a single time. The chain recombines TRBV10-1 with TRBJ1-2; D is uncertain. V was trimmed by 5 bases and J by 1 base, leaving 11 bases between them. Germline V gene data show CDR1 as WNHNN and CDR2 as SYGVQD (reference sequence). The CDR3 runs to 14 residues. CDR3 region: CASSPQSFNYGYTF. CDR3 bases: TGCGCCAGCAGTCCACAATCCTTTAACTATGGCTACACCTTC.

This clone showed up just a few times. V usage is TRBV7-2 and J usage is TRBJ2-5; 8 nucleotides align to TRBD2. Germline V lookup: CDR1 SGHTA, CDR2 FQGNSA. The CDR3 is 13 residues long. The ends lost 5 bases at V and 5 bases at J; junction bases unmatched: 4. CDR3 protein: CASSRGTRETQYF. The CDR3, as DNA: TGTGCCAGCAGCCGAGGGACTAGGGAGACCCAGTACTTC.

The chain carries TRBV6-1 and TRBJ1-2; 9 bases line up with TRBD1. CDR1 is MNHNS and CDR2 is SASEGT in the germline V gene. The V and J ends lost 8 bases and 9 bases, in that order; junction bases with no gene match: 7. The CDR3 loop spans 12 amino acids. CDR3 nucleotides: TGTGCCAGCGCCACAGGGGGCGCAAGCTACACCTTC. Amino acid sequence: CASATGGASYTF.

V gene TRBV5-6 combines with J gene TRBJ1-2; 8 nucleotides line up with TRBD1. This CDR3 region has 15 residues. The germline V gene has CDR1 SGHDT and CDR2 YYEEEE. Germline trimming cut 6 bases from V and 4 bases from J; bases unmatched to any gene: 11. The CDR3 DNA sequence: TGTGCCAGCAACAAGCGGGACAGGATGGGCTATGGCTACACCTTC. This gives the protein CASNKRDRMGYGYTF. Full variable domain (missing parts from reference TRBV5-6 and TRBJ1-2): DAGVTQSPTHLIKTRGQQVTLRCSPKSGHDTVSWYQQALGQGPQFIFQYYEEEERQRGNFPDRFSGHQFPNYSSELNVNALLLGDSALYLCASNKRDRMGYGYTFGSGTRLTVV.

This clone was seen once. The CDR3 nucleotides read TGTGCCAGCTCACCGCCTAATAAGGGGGCGCGAACTAATGAAAAACTGTTTTTT. Its protein product is CASSPPNKGARTNEKLFF. The chain is built from TRBV18 and TRBJ1-4, with 7 bases identical to TRBD1. The CDR3 has 18 residues. Unmatched junction bases numbered 11, after V lost 3 bases and J lost 1 base. Germline values: CDR1 KGHSH, CDR2 LQKENI.

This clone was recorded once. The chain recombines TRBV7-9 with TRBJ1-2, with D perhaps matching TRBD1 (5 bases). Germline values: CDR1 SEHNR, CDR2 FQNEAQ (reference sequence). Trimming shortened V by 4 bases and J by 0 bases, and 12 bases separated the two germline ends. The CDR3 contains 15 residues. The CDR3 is CASSSTGLANYGYTF. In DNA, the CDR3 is TGTGCCAGCAGCTCTACAGGCTTAGCTAACTATGGCTACACCTTC.

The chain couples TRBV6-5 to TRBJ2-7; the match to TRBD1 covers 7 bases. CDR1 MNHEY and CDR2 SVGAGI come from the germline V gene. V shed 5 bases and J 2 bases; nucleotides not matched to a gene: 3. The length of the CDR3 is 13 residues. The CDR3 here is CASSRQGPYEQYF. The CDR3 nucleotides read TGTGCCAGCAGTCGACAGGGACCCTACGAGCAGTACTTC.

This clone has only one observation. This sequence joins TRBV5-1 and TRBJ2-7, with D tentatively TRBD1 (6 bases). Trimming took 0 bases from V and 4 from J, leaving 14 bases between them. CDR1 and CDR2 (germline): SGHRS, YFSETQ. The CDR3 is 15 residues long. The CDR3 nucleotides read TGCGCCAGCAGCTTGGGGTGGACAGAGACTTACGAGCAGTACTTC. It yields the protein CASSLGWTETYEQYF. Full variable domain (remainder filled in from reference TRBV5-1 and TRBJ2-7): KAGVTQTPRYLIKTRGQQVTLSCSPISGHRSVSWYQQTPGQGLQFLFEYFSETQRNKGNFPGRFSGRQFSNSRSEMNVSTLELGDSALYLCASSLGWTETYEQYFGPGTRLTVT.

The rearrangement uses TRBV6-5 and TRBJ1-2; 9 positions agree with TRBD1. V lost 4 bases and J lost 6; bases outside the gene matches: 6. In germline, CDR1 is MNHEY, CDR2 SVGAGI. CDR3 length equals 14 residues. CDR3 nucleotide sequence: TGTGCCAGCAGTTGGACAGGGGCTGCGGATGGCTACACCTTC. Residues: CASSWTGAADGYTF.

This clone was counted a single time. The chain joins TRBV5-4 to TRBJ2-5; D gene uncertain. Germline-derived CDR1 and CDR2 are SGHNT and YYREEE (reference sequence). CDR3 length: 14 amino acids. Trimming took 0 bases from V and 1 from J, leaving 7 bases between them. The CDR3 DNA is TGTGCCAGCAGCTTGGAGCTAGGCCAAGAGACCCAGTACTTC. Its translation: CASSLELGQETQYF. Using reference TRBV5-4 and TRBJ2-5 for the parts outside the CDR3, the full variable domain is ETGVTQSPTHLIKTRGQQVTLRCSSQSGHNTVSWYQQALGQGPQFIFQYYREEENGRGNFPPRFSGLQFPNYSSELNVNALELDDSALYLCASSLELGQETQYFGPGTRLLVL.

CDR3 sequence (DNA): TGTGCCAGTAGTCGGGGACTCCAGAACACTGAAGCTTTCTTT. Its protein product is CASSRGLQNTEAFF. V and J are TRBV19 and TRBJ1-1; D is possibly TRBD1 (5 bases). The ends were cut back, 5 bases at V and 1 base at J, with 11 bases in the middle. The CDR3 is made up of 14 amino acids. CDR1 and CDR2 (germline): LNHDA, SQIVND (reference sequence).

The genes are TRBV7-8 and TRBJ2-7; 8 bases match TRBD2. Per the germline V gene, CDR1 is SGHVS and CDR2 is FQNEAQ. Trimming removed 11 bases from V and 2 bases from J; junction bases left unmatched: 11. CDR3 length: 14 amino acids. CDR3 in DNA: TGTGCCTCAGGACGGCTAGCGGGCCCCTACGAGCAGTACTTC. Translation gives CASGRLAGPYEQYF. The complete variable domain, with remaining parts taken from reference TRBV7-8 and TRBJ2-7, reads GAGVSQSPRYKVAKRGQDVALRCDPISGHVSLFWYQQALGQGPEFLTYFQNEAQLDKSGLPSDRFFAERPEGSVSTLKIQRTQQEDSAVYLCASGRLAGPYEQYFGPGTRLTVT.

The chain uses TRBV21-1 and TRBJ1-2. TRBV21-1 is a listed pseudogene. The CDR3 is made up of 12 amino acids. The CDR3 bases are TGTGCCAGCCCTATGGGGGGGCATGGCTACACCTTC. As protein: CASPMGGHGYTF.

CDR3 amino acids: CASSVGSGGHGLATDTQYF. In nucleotides, the CDR3 is TGTGCCAGCAGCGTAGGTTCGGGAGGTCACGGGCTAGCTACAGATACGCAGTATTTT. The chain joins TRBV9 to TRBJ2-3, with TRBD2 matching over 7 bases. The CDR3 runs to 19 residues. V gave up 0 bases and J gave up 3 bases; unmatched junction bases: 16. Germline V gene data show CDR1 as SGDLS and CDR2 as YYNGEE.